The T cell receptor (beta chain) under discussion was sequenced for a study of blood T cell repertoires in COVID-19. Background on the study: T cells, B-cell-depleted T cells, or PBMCs supplied cDNA or gDNA.

This CDR3 has 16 residues. Germline V lookup: CDR1 LNHDA, CDR2 SQIVND (reference sequence). V lost 7 bases and J 2 bases, leaving 18 bases between the germline ends. Original methodology: Reference gene primer amplification yielded estimated nucleated cell counts. The protocol was immunoSEQ multiplex PCR, while the TCRdb copy is restricted to in-frame clones and leaves out a portion. The DNA was the basis for D and trimming; V, J and clone size are from that table. The table has more than 110,000 clones, 77% seen once; the top ten hold more than 8.5%. The chain employs TRBV19 and TRBJ1-5; D possibly corresponds to TRBD1 (6 bases). Sequencing was done on a sample of peripheral blood. The clonotype originates from a woman aged 50 to 60 with active or convalescent COVID-19. The CDR3 bases are TGTGCCAGTAATCTCGGTGGGGGCCGGGGCAATCAGCCCCAGCATTTT. Protein product: CASNLGGGRGNQPQHF.